This T cell receptor (beta chain) was sequenced for a study of CD8 T cells in Susac syndrome. Random hexamers were used to reverse transcribe roughly 0.45 to 1 ug of RNA. TCRdb redid the calling of the immunoSEQ multiplex PCR reads with MiXCR, one entry per CDR3 protein. The table shows about 53,000 distinct CDR3 sequences, with 95% occurring only once. Trimming at V came to 0 bases and at J to 4 bases, leaving 6 bases not matched to a gene. The germline gives CDR1 SQVTM, CDR2 ANQGSEA. This CDR3 comprises 16 residues. The gene calls are TRBV29-1 and TRBJ2-1; 10 bases map to TRBD2. This TCR was sampled from a human donor with Susac syndrome. Material for sequencing was CD8+ T cells from PBMCs. In DNA, the CDR3 is TGCAGCGTTGAAGACCCCCAGCGGGGGGGGTACAATGAGCAGTTCTTC. This translates into CSVEDPQRGGYNEQFF.